This T cell receptor (beta chain) was sequenced during a study of blood T cell repertoires in COVID-19. Study-level information: The United States, Italy and Spain were the sources of the acute and convalescent COVID-19 samples. Nucleic acid was either cDNA or gDNA, and it came from T cells, B-cell-depleted T cells, or PBMCs.

Germline CDR1 reads SGHRS; CDR2 reads YFSETQ. The CDR3 is 16 amino acids. V lost 0 bases and J lost 4; bases outside the gene matches: 3. Original processing methods: Amplification with reference gene primers provided the estimates of nucleated cell counts. The repertoire was sequenced with immunoSEQ multiplex PCR; TCRdb's copy has only in-frame clones and lacks some. Clonal size and the V and J genes are those of that table, whereas D and trimming came from the DNA. The sample has about 24,000 clones, 80% to 90% seen once. The sequencing sample was made of peripheral blood. The receptor comes from a human donor in a cohort sampled during active COVID-19. V gene TRBV5-1 combines with J gene TRBJ2-7, with TRBD2 matching over 14 bases. The CDR3 loop is CASSLGLAGGLYEQYF. CDR3 DNA: TGCGCCAGCAGCTTGGGACTAGCGGGGGGGTTGTACGAGCAGTACTTC.